Listed here are 20 T cell receptor beta chains from one sample, sequenced in a study of shared clonotypes between healthy human individuals (dated by TCRdb to about 2020). Libraries were built with the immunoSEQ multiplex PCR assay. TCRdb limited this immuneACCESS table to in-frame rearrangements with V and J called. A share of clones is missing; checked studies link under half to unresolved V genes, and the rest is unexplained. The sample records over a million clones, 70% to 80% of which are singletons. The top ten constitute roughly 0.55% of the sample. The source material was memory CD4+ T cells from PBMCs. The sample's cell subset or site label is to be understood as: CD45RA-negative fraction. The receptors were gathered from a man aged 18 to 30 in good health. Some clones in this sample may be carry-over from other donors' samples.

This chain uses TRBV30 with TRBJ1-1; D not resolved. This CDR3 spans 11 amino acids. The germline CDR1 and CDR2 sequences are GTSNPN and SVGIG (reference sequence). Trimming removed 1 base from V and 8 bases from J, with 8 bases in between. The CDR3 DNA follows: TGTGCCTGGAGTGGAGTGAACGAAGCTTTCTTT. It translates to CAWSGVNEAFF.

The chain is built from TRBV5-6 and TRBJ2-3, with 8 nucleotides matching TRBD2. The CDR3 runs to 14 residues. Trimming took 3 bases from V and 5 from J; bases not matched to a gene: 5. CDR1 is SGHDT, CDR2 YYEEEE, per germline. CDR3 bases: TGTGCCAGCAGCTCCCGACGGGGGGGAGATACGCAGTATTTT. It yields the protein CASSSRRGGDTQYF.

This clone was observed once. This chain links TRBV11-2 with TRBJ2-4; D possibly corresponds to TRBD2 (7 bases). The length of the CDR3 is 17 residues. Per germline, CDR1 SGHAT and CDR2 FQNNGV. V gave up 2 bases and J gave up 0 bases, with 14 bases separating them. The CDR3 sequence: CASSLWGGPLAKNIQYF. CDR3 in DNA: TGTGCCAGCAGCTTATGGGGGGGCCCCCTAGCCAAAAACATTCAGTACTTC.

The V gene is TRBV25-1, the J gene TRBJ2-2; D is ambiguous. The V and J ends lost 4 bases and 7 bases respectively, with 16 bases between them. Germline V CDR1 and CDR2: MGHDK, SYGVNS. The length of the CDR3 is 15 residues. CDR3 DNA sequence: TGTGCCAGCAGTGTGTCAGGCAGCTGGGGCGGGGAGCTGTTTTTT. It specifies CASSVSGSWGGELFF.

The table lists this clone with a few counts. The sample carries other DNA sequences with the same CDR3. V is TRBV7-2 and J is TRBJ2-3; maybe TRBD2 (5 bases). The CDR3 runs to 14 residues. CDR1 is SGHTA, CDR2 FQGNSA, per germline. Trimming took 5 bases from V and 3 from J, leaving 12 bases between them. CDR3 coding DNA: TGTGCCAGCAGCCCAACCAGCGGAACAGATACGCAGTATTTT. It encodes CASSPTSGTDTQYF. Complete variable domain (other parts from reference TRBV7-2 and TRBJ2-3): GAGVSQSPSNKVTEKGKDVELRCDPISGHTALYWYRQSLGQGLEFLIYFQGNSAPDKSGLPSDRFSAERTGGSVSTLTIQRTQQEDSAVYLCASSPTSGTDTQYFGPGTRLTVL.

This chain's CDR3 is CAWSEGDSPLHF. CDR3 coding DNA: TGTGCCTGGAGTGAAGGGGATTCACCCCTCCACTTT. The chain recombines TRBV30 with TRBJ1-6, with D maybe TRBD1 (5 bases). The germline CDR1 and CDR2 sequences are GTSNPN and SVGIG (reference sequence). V lost 1 base, J lost 8 bases, and 6 bases lay in between. The CDR3 contains 12 residues.

This chain uses TRBV19 with TRBJ1-5; 7 positions agree with TRBD1. The CDR3 length is 15 residues. V shed 7 bases, J shed 4 bases, and the junction held 10 bases outside the gene matches. Germline V lookup: CDR1 LNHDA, CDR2 SQIVND (reference sequence). DNA of the CDR3: TGTGCCAGTAACCCTCGGGACAGCTTTAATCAGCCCCAGCATTTT. Translating it yields CASNPRDSFNQPQHF.

This chain joins TRBV28 and TRBJ1-2, with 7 bases lining up with TRBD1. The germline gives CDR1 MDHEN, CDR2 SYDVKM. The CDR3 sequence is 12 residues long. V lost 8 bases and J lost 4; bases outside the gene matches: 4. CDR3 amino acids: CASVRTGYGYTF. CDR3 nucleotide sequence: TGTGCCAGCGTTAGGACAGGCTATGGCTACACCTTC.

This rearrangement joins TRBV6-6 to TRBJ1-1; a possible D gene is TRBD1 (5 bases). V was pared by 6 bases and J by 2 bases, with 7 bases between. The CDR3 totals 12 residues. Germline V lookup: CDR1 MNHNY, CDR2 SVGAGI (reference sequence). The CDR3 DNA sequence: TGTGCCAGCAGCGACAGCAACACTGAAGCTTTCTTT. Translated, it gives CASSDSNTEAFF.

J is TRBJ2-1 and V is TRBV2; D gene ambiguous. The CDR3 covers 14 residues. Trimming stripped 4 bases from V and 0 bases from J, with 7 bases between. Germline V gene lookup returns CDR1 SNHLY and CDR2 FYNNEI. This CDR3 is CASSVTSSYNEQFF. CDR3 nucleotide sequence: TGTGCCAGCAGTGTCACCAGCTCCTACAATGAGCAGTTCTTC.

This clone was seen once. The rearrangement links TRBV7-3 to TRBJ2-7, with 10 bases that match TRBD1. CDR3 length equals 16 residues. The V segment lost 5 bases and the J segment 1 base; nucleotides outside the gene matches: 8. CDR1 and CDR2 (germline): SGHTA, FQGTGA. CDR3 protein: CASSPQADRGSYEQYF. For the CDR3, the DNA is TGTGCCAGCAGCCCCCAGGCGGACAGGGGGTCCTACGAGCAGTACTTC.

The genes are TRBV7-9 and TRBJ2-7; 14 positions agree with TRBD2. CDR3 size: 16 residues. The V gene end was trimmed by 3 bases and the J gene end by 5 bases; junction bases not matched to a gene: 6. Germline CDR1 SEHNR, CDR2 FQNEAQ (reference sequence). CDR3: CASSFSPGLAGDEQYF. CDR3 coding DNA: TGTGCCAGCAGCTTTTCCCCGGGACTAGCGGGAGACGAGCAGTACTTC.

V and J are TRBV5-1 and TRBJ2-6; 7 bases line up with TRBD1. The CDR3 consists of 18 residues. In germline, CDR1 is SGHRS, CDR2 YFSETQ. V was clipped by 0 bases and J by 0 bases; unmatched bases: 6. The CDR3 reads CASSLAGTVLSGANVLTF. The CDR3 bases are TGCGCCAGCAGCTTGGCCGGGACAGTCCTCTCTGGGGCCAACGTCCTGACTTTC.

The chain couples TRBV7-8 to TRBJ2-7; D possibly corresponds to TRBD1 (5 bases). The CDR3 totals 16 residues. Germline lookup yields CDR1 SGHVS and CDR2 FQNEAQ. The V end lost 1 base, the J end lost 2 bases, and 15 bases lay between the germline ends. The CDR3 nucleotides are TGTGCCAGCAGCTTAGGGGGTGGGGCTTCCCCCTACGAGCAGTACTTC. It yields the protein CASSLGGGASPYEQYF.

The rearrangement uses TRBV5-6 and TRBJ2-7, with D unclear. Trimming took 2 bases from V and 4 from J, leaving 7 bases between them. From germline, CDR1 is SGHDT and CDR2 YYEEEE. The CDR3 contains 12 residues. CDR3 in DNA: TGTGCCAGCAGCTTTAGTTGGTACGAGCAGTACTTC. This encodes CASSFSWYEQYF.

A remark on this clone: This may come from a read error, since a much larger clone is one base off. The chain carries TRBV7-9 and TRBJ2-5, with 10 positions matching TRBD2. CDR1 SEHNR and CDR2 FQNEAQ come from the germline V gene (reference sequence). V was pared by 1 base and J by 4 bases, with 0 bases of the junction left unmatched. The CDR3 totals 14 residues. This CDR3 is CASSLGLAGETQYF. Here the CDR3 DNA reads TGTGCCAGCAGCTTAGGACTAGCGGGAGAGACCCAGTACTTC.

This clone was recorded at least ten times. This sequence joins TRBV28 and TRBJ1-5; TRBD1 might be the D (5 bases). Germline CDR1 MDHEN, CDR2 SYDVKM. V lost 5 bases and J lost 4, with 12 bases in between. This CDR3 is 14 amino acids long. In nucleotides, the CDR3 is TGTGCCAGCAGTCCGGGACTGAGGAATCAGCCCCAGCATTTT. As protein: CASSPGLRNQPQHF.

The chain combines TRBV6-6 with TRBJ2-4, with D perhaps TRBD2 (5 bases). V gave up 0 bases and J gave up 8 bases, with 5 bases separating them. This CDR3 is built from 12 residues. Germline V CDR1 and CDR2: MNHNY, SVGAGI (reference sequence). CDR3 protein: CASSYSRDIQYF. For the CDR3, the DNA is TGTGCCAGCAGTTACTCGAGGGACATTCAGTACTTC.

The rearrangement links TRBV30 to TRBJ1-5; D gene ambiguous. Trimming pared 4 bases from V and 0 bases from J, leaving 7 bases between. This CDR3 contains 13 residues. The germline CDR1 and CDR2 sequences are GTSNPN and SVGIG (reference sequence). In DNA, the CDR3 is TGTGCCTGGAACGATTATAGCAATCAGCCCCAGCATTTT. Translation: CAWNDYSNQPQHF.

This chain connects TRBV29-1 to TRBJ2-1; D possibly matches TRBD1 or TRBD2 (5 bases each). Trimming shortened V by 3 bases and J by 9 bases, and 15 bases separated the two germline ends. The CDR3 contains 13 residues. Germline V gene lookup returns CDR1 SQVTM and CDR2 ANQGSEA. CDR3 coding DNA: TGCAGCGTTGATCTAAGGAAGAGGGGTGAGCAGTTCTTC. Protein sequence: CSVDLRKRGEQFF.